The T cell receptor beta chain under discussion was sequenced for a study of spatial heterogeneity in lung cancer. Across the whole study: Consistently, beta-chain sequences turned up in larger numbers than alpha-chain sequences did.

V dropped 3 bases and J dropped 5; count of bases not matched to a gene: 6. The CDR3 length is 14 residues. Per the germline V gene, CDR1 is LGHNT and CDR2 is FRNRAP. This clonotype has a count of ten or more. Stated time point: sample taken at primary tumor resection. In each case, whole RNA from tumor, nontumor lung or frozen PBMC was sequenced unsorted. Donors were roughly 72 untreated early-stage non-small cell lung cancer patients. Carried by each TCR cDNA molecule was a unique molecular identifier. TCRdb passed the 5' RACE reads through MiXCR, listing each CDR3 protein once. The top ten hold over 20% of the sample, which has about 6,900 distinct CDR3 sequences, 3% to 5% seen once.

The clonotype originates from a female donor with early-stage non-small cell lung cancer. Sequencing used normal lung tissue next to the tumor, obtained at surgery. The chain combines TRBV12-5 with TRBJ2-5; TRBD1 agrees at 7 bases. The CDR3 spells CASGLNARGETQYF. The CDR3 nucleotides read TGTGCTAGTGGTTTAAACGCCAGGGGGGAGACCCAGTACTTC.